A single sample gave rise to the 28 T cell receptor beta chains below, sequenced in a study of T-cell reconstitution after alpha-beta-depleted transplantation in children. Unique molecular identifiers featured in how the TCRbeta library was prepared. TCRdb called the PCR reads again in MiXCR, with one record for every CDR3 protein. The sample holds 250,000 to 350,000 distinct CDR3 sequences, approximately 23% seen once. The sample was PBMCs, mostly from graft donor cells, taken 180 days after TCRalphabeta/CD19-depleted stem cell transplant. The receptors derive from a male patient younger than 18 who had a stem cell transplant for acute lymphoblastic leukemia, so the T cells may come from the graft donor.

Turning to this clonotype: The junction and the germline gene differ at one end; a read error may be behind it. This chain links TRBV7-9 with TRBJ1-4; D unclear. Germline values: CDR1 SEHNR, CDR2 FQNEAQ (reference sequence). The CDR3 covers 16 residues. The CDR3 region has the DNA TGTGCCAACAGCTTAGGGATCAGGACCTATAATGAAAAACTGTTTTTT. Translation gives CANSLGIRTYNEKLFF.

This sequence joins TRBV29-1 and TRBJ1-5; TRBD1 aligns across 7 bases. Per the germline V gene, CDR1 is SQVTM and CDR2 is ANQGSEA. V was pared by 6 bases and J by 0 bases, with 5 bases of the junction left unmatched. The CDR3 totals 14 residues. CDR3 region: CSVPTGLSNQPQHF. The CDR3 region has the DNA TGCAGCGTCCCGACAGGGCTTAGCAATCAGCCCCAGCATTTT.

By proportion, this clonotype is medium-sized. The genes are TRBV7-6 and TRBJ1-2; 8 bases map to TRBD1. V lost 8 bases to trimming and J lost 8 bases; unmatched junction nucleotides: 7. The CDR3 contains 12 residues. The germline V gene encodes CDR1 SGHVS and CDR2 FNYEAQ. The CDR3 coding sequence is TGTGCCAGCGGTCCGGGACAGGCAGGCTACACCTTC. It is translated as CASGPGQAGYTF. Together with reference TRBV7-6 and TRBJ1-2, the CDR3 gives the full variable domain: GAGVSQSPRYKVTKRGQDVALRCDPISGHVSLYWYRQALGQGPEFLTYFNYEAQQDKSGLPNDRFSAERPEGSISTLTIQRTEQRDSAMYRCASGPGQAGYTFGSGTRLTVV.

This clonotype appeared a few times. The chain combines TRBV10-3 with TRBJ2-7; 11 bases agree with TRBD1. Germline lookup yields CDR1 ENHRY and CDR2 SYGVKD. This CDR3 comprises 15 residues. After removal of 0 bases from V and 5 bases from J, the junction contained 3 bases not matched to a gene. The CDR3 sequence: CAISESRDRGNEQYF. DNA of the CDR3: TGTGCCATCAGTGAGTCCCGGGACAGGGGGAACGAGCAGTACTTC.

CDR3 sequence (DNA): TGCGCCAGCAGCTGGGGACAGGTTAGCACCGGGGAGCTGTTTTTT. Translated: CASSWGQVSTGELFF. The chain combines TRBV5-1 with TRBJ2-2, with TRBD1 matching over 8 bases. The CDR3 is 15 amino acids. Germline assignment: CDR1 SGHRS and CDR2 YFSETQ. J was trimmed by 4 bases and V by 3 bases; bases with no gene match: 5.

This clonotype was recorded many times. The V gene is TRBV4-2, the J gene TRBJ2-7; 7 bases agree with TRBD2. Looked up from germline, CDR1 is LGHNA and CDR2 is YNFKEQ. Trimming cost V 1 base and J 2 bases; bases outside gene matches: 5. The CDR3 is 15 residues long. CDR3 in DNA: TGTGCCAGCAGCCAAGTGCTAGCGGAGACCTACGAGCAGTACTTC. Protein product: CASSQVLAETYEQYF.

This clonotype occurred a few times. V gene TRBV29-1 combines with J gene TRBJ2-1, with TRBD2 matching over 9 bases. The V and J ends lost 4 bases and 10 bases, in that order; junction bases with no gene match: 11. Germline CDR1 is SQVTM and CDR2 is ANQGSEA. This CDR3 has 14 amino acids. CDR3 in DNA: TGCAGCGTTGGCTTTTACGCGGGAGGGGGGGAGCAGTTCTTC. Protein sequence: CSVGFYAGGGEQFF.

This clonotype was counted only a few times. The rearrangement uses TRBV6-5 and TRBJ1-1, with D uncertain. Germline loops: CDR1 MNHEY, CDR2 SVGAGI. CDR3 length equals 13 residues. V dropped 2 bases and J dropped 5 bases, with 9 bases sitting between them. CDR3 in amino acids: CASSYAGETEAFF. The CDR3 bases are TGTGCCAGCAGTTACGCCGGGGAGACTGAAGCTTTCTTT.

This clonotype was seen a few times. This chain links TRBV3-1 with TRBJ1-5; D is uncertain. The CDR3 has 13 residues. V gave up 5 bases and J gave up 7 bases, with 12 bases separating them. CDR1 and CDR2 (germline): LGHDT, YNNKEL (reference sequence). The CDR3 region has the DNA TGTGCCAGCAGCGTATCAGGAGAACAGCCCCAGCATTTT. This gives the protein CASSVSGEQPQHF.

The V gene is TRBV20-1, the J gene TRBJ2-3; D gene unclear. The CDR3 is made up of 13 amino acids. Trimming cost V 2 bases and J 4 bases, with 10 bases left between them. Germline V gene data show CDR1 as DFQATT and CDR2 as SNEGSKA (reference sequence). CDR3 region: CSARQDGPDTQYF. Written as DNA, the CDR3 is TGCAGTGCTAGACAGGACGGGCCAGATACGCAGTATTTT.

The sample holds many counts of this clonotype. This chain links TRBV9 with TRBJ2-7; 9 nucleotides align to TRBD1. The CDR3 consists of 14 residues. The ends lost 3 bases at V and 3 bases at J; junction bases unmatched: 4. Germline V CDR1 and CDR2: SGDLS, YYNGEE. CDR3 loop: CASSAGQGGYEQYF. DNA of the CDR3: TGTGCCAGCAGCGCGGGACAGGGCGGCTACGAGCAGTACTTC.

This clonotype was recorded a few times. The chain has TRBV12-3 or TRBV12-4 and TRBJ1-1; D gene unclear. This CDR3 spans 13 amino acids. V dropped 3 bases and J dropped 1 base, with 6 bases sitting between them. The CDR3 bases are TGTGCCAGCAGTTTGGCCAAGAACACTGAAGCTTTCTTT. Encoded protein: CASSLAKNTEAFF.

The rearrangement uses TRBV5-1 and TRBJ2-3; 7 nucleotides align to TRBD2. The CDR3 is 15 residues long. After removal of 2 bases from V and 3 bases from J, the junction contained 6 bases not matched to a gene. Germline V CDR1 and CDR2: SGHRS, YFSETQ. The CDR3 here is CASSFRAGVTDTQYF. CDR3 nucleotide sequence: TGCGCCAGCAGCTTTCGGGCGGGAGTAACAGATACGCAGTATTTT.

This clonotype was counted many times. This sequence joins TRBV27 and TRBJ2-7, with 13 bases matching TRBD2. This CDR3 is 18 amino acids long. Germline lookup yields CDR1 MNHEY and CDR2 SMNVEV (reference sequence). After removal of 2 bases from V and 2 bases from J, the junction contained 9 bases not matched to a gene. The CDR3 nucleotides read TGTGCCAGCAGTTTAATAGGGACTAGCGGGATAACCCCCTACGAGCAGTACTTC. It yields the protein CASSLIGTSGITPYEQYF.

This clonotype has ten or more counts. The rearrangement uses TRBV5-1 and TRBJ2-3; no reliable D call. Trimming took off 4 bases at V and 0 bases at J, with 9 bases between the two ends. Germline CDR1 SGHRS, CDR2 YFSETQ. CDR3 length: 14 amino acids. The CDR3 DNA is TGCGCCAGCAGCGATCAGGTTAGCACAGATACGCAGTATTTT. It codes for CASSDQVSTDTQYF. The full variable domain, in which reference TRBV5-1 and TRBJ2-3 provide the parts outside the CDR3, is KAGVTQTPRYLIKTRGQQVTLSCSPISGHRSVSWYQQTPGQGLQFLFEYFSETQRNKGNFPGRFSGRQFSNSRSEMNVSTLELGDSALYLCASSDQVSTDTQYFGPGTRLTVL.

This clonotype was found a few times. The CDR3 is CASSLGQGRGDTQYF. The CDR3 nucleotides read TGTGCCAGCAGCTTGGGTCAGGGTCGTGGAGATACGCAGTATTTT. V usage is TRBV5-5 and J usage is TRBJ2-3; D possibly corresponds to TRBD1 (5 bases). The V gene's germline CDR1 is SGHKS and CDR2 YYEKEE (reference sequence). The CDR3 totals 15 residues. Trimming removed 0 bases from V and 5 bases from J, with 13 bases in between.

This clonotype showed up just a few times. The gene calls are TRBV20-1 and TRBJ1-1; D gene ambiguous. CDR1 is DFQATT, CDR2 SNEGSKA, per germline (reference sequence). V was shortened by 3 bases and J by 1 base, with 9 bases between the two germline ends. This CDR3 is 13 amino acids long. CDR3 residues: CSASRQANTEAFF. The CDR3, as DNA: TGCAGTGCTAGTCGTCAGGCGAACACTGAAGCTTTCTTT.

This chain connects TRBV6-5 to TRBJ2-7; D is undetermined. Germline assignment: CDR1 MNHEY and CDR2 SVGAGI. V was shortened by 2 bases and J by 1 base, with 9 bases between the two germline ends. This CDR3 comprises 14 residues. CDR3 in DNA: TGTGCCAGCAGTTACGACCCCCGTTCCTACGAGCAGTACTTC. Translated, it gives CASSYDPRSYEQYF.

The rearrangement links TRBV7-9 to TRBJ2-3; D remains unclear. The germline V and J ends were trimmed by 0 bases and 4 bases, with 8 bases remaining between them. The CDR3 runs to 14 residues. CDR1 SEHNR and CDR2 FQNEAQ come from the germline V gene (reference sequence). The CDR3, as DNA: TGTGCCAGCAGCTTAGCGTCCCGAGCAGATACGCAGTATTTT. It translates to CASSLASRADTQYF.

V and J are TRBV27 and TRBJ2-4, with 9 bases identical to TRBD1. Losses at the gene ends were 6 bases for V and 0 bases for J; bases not matched to a gene: 9. Germline CDR1 and CDR2: MNHEY and SMNVEV (reference sequence). The CDR3 has 17 residues. CDR3 sequence reads: CASRLTGTGKAKNIQYF. The CDR3 nucleotides are TGTGCCAGCAGATTGACCGGGACAGGGAAAGCCAAAAACATTCAGTACTTC.

This chain connects TRBV14 to TRBJ2-7; 14 bases are a match to TRBD2. The germline V gene encodes CDR1 SGHDN and CDR2 FVKESK. Losses at the gene ends were 4 bases for V and 4 bases for J; bases not matched to a gene: 9. The CDR3 is 17 residues long. Here the CDR3 reads CASSPTKTSGGDYEQYF. The CDR3 DNA sequence: TGTGCCAGCAGCCCAACTAAGACTAGCGGGGGGGATTACGAGCAGTACTTC.

The chain couples TRBV6-5 to TRBJ2-7; tentative D call: TRBD2 (7 bases). Germline V CDR1 and CDR2: MNHEY, SVGAGI. The V end lost 0 bases, the J end lost 4 bases, and 16 bases lay between the germline ends. This CDR3 contains 16 residues. Here the CDR3 reads CASSYSTGLAAYEQYF. Here the CDR3 DNA reads TGTGCCAGCAGTTACTCGACAGGCCTAGCGGCGTACGAGCAGTACTTC.

The J gene is TRBJ1-2, the V gene TRBV5-1; no clear D gene. The germline V and J ends were trimmed by 1 base and 2 bases, with 9 bases remaining between them. In germline, CDR1 is SGHRS, CDR2 YFSETQ. There are 14 residues in the CDR3. CDR3 in amino acids: CASSLSEPNYGYTF. The CDR3 nucleotides read TGCGCCAGCAGCTTGTCCGAGCCAAACTATGGCTACACCTTC. Filled out from reference TRBV5-1 and TRBJ1-2, the complete variable domain reads KAGVTQTPRYLIKTRGQQVTLSCSPISGHRSVSWYQQTPGQGLQFLFEYFSETQRNKGNFPGRFSGRQFSNSRSEMNVSTLELGDSALYLCASSLSEPNYGYTFGSGTRLTVV.

The chain uses TRBV4-1 and TRBJ2-7; D possibly uses TRBD1 or TRBD2 (7 bases each). This CDR3 is built from 15 residues. Germline V gives CDR1 MGHRA, CDR2 YSYEKL. The ends were cut back, 3 bases at V and 3 bases at J, with 15 bases in the middle. This CDR3 reads CASSQQGGINYEQYF. In nucleotides, the CDR3 is TGCGCCAGCAGCCAGCAGGGGGGGATTAACTACGAGCAGTACTTC.

The rearrangement joins TRBV5-6 to TRBJ2-1; TRBD1 agrees at 8 bases. Germline V gene data show CDR1 as SGHDT and CDR2 as YYEEEE. The CDR3 is made up of 16 amino acids. V dropped 3 bases and J dropped 3; count of bases not matched to a gene: 8. CDR3 in DNA: TGTGCCAGCAGCTGGGAATCGGGACAGGTCTACAATGAGCAGTTCTTC. It codes for CASSWESGQVYNEQFF.

V gene TRBV28 combines with J gene TRBJ2-7; D is undetermined. The CDR3 totals 12 residues. Trimming pared 5 bases from V and 3 bases from J, leaving 8 bases between. Germline loops: CDR1 MDHEN, CDR2 SYDVKM. The CDR3 DNA reads TGTGCCAGCAGTCCCTGGGGCTACGAGCAGTACTTC. Translated, it gives CASSPWGYEQYF. Looking up the rest from reference TRBV28 and TRBJ2-7 gives the full variable domain: DVKVTQSSRYLVKRTGEKVFLECVQDMDHENMFWYRQDPGLGLRLIYFSYDVKMKEKGDIPEGYSVSREKKERFSLILESASTNQTSMYLCASSPWGYEQYFGPGTRLTVT.

This clonotype was recorded a few times. The chain links TRBV9 to TRBJ2-5, with 7 bases identical to TRBD1. The CDR3 length is 16 residues. The germline V gene encodes CDR1 SGDLS and CDR2 YYNGEE. V lost 1 base to trimming and J lost 5 bases; unmatched junction nucleotides: 11. The CDR3 DNA reads TGTGCCAGCAGCGTACGAGAGGGGGCGGGCGGGGAGACCCAGTACTTC. Its translation is CASSVREGAGGETQYF. The whole variable domain, filled in from reference TRBV9 and TRBJ2-5, reads DSGVTQTPKHLITATGQRVTLRCSPRSGDLSVYWYQQSLDQGLQFLIQYYNGEERAKGNILERFSAQQFPDLHSELNLSSLELGDSALYFCASSVREGAGGETQYFGPGTRLLVL.

In this sample, this clonotype turned up once. The chain carries TRBV3-1 and TRBJ1-2; tentatively, D is TRBD1 (5 bases). This CDR3 has 10 amino acids. The germline gives CDR1 LGHDT, CDR2 YNNKEL (reference sequence). Trimming removed 6 bases at V and 13 bases at J, with 12 bases between. The CDR3 region is CASSYGASTF. The CDR3 nucleotides read TGTGCCAGCAGTTACGGGGCCAGCACCTTC.